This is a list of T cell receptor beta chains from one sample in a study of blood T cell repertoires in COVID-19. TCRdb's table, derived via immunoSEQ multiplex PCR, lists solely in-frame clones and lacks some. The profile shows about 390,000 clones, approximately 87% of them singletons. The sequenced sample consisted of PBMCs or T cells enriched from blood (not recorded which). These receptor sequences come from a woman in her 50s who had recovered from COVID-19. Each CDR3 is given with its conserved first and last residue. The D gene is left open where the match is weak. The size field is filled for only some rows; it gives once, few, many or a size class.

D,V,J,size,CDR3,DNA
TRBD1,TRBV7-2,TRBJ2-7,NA,CASSPYQGASYEQYF,TGTGCCAGCAGCCCCTACCAGGGGGCCTCCTACGAGCAGTACTTC
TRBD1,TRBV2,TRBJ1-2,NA,CASVGQGARGYTF,TGTGCCAGCGTGGGACAGGGGGCGAGAGGCTACACCTTC
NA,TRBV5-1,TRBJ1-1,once,CASSLKWEMNTEAFF,TGCGCCAGCAGCTTGAAGTGGGAGATGAACACTGAAGCTTTCTTT
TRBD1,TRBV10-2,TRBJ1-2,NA,CASSEAQGFGYTF,TGCGCCAGCAGTGAGGCACAGGGGTTTGGCTACACCTTC
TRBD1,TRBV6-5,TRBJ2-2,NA,CASSRTGLNTGELFF,TGTGCCAGCAGTCGGACAGGGCTGAACACCGGGGAGCTGTTTTTT
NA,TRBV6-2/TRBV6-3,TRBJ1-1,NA,CASSYRGGEAFF,TGTGCCAGCAGTTACCGTGGAGGAGAAGCTTTCTTT
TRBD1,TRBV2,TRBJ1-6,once,CASSVPQGAVYNSPLHF,TGTGCCAGCAGTGTCCCACAGGGGGCTGTCTATAATTCACCCCTCCACTTT
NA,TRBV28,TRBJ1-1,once,CASSFSRGAFNTEAFF,TGTGCCAGCAGTTTTAGTCGTGGGGCTTTTAACACTGAAGCTTTCTTT
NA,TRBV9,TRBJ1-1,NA,CASSRTGTRNTEAFF,TGTGCCAGCAGTAGGACCGGGACACGGAACACTGAAGCTTTCTTT
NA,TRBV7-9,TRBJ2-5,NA,CASCPPAEETQYF,TGTGCCAGCTGCCCCCCGGCGGAAGAGACCCAGTACTTC
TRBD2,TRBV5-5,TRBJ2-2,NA,CASSFFPGGSTGELFF,TGTGCCAGCAGCTTCTTCCCGGGGGGTAGCACCGGGGAGCTGTTTTTT
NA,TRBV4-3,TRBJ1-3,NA,CASSQERSTSGNTIYF,TGCGCCAGCAGCCAAGAGAGGAGTACCTCTGGAAACACCATATATTTT
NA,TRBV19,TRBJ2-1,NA,CASSIGVSTGNEQFF,TGTGCCAGTAGTATCGGAGTTTCAACAGGGAATGAGCAGTTCTTC
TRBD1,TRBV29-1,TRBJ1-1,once,CSVEDGTDTEAFF,TGCAGCGTTGAGGACGGGACAGACACTGAAGCTTTCTTT
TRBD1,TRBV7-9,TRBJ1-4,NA,CASSAGTGGSEKLFF,TGTGCCAGCAGCGCAGGGACAGGGGGTTCTGAAAAACTGTTTTTT
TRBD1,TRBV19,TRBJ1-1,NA,CASSILTGGFTEAFF,TGTGCCAGTAGTATTCTGACAGGGGGTTTCACTGAAGCTTTCTTT
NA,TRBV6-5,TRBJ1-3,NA,CASNGQTGNTIYF,TGTGCCAGCAATGGACAGACTGGAAACACCATATATTTT
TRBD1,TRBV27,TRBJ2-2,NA,CASSLEGQVYTGELFF,TGTGCCAGCAGTTTAGAGGGACAGGTTTACACCGGGGAGCTGTTTTTT
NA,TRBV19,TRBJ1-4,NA,CASRKLTVVTNEKLFF,TGTGCCAGTAGAAAACTCACAGTTGTCACTAATGAAAAACTGTTTTTT
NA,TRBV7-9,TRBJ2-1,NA,CASSHRDNNNEQFF,TGTGCCAGCAGCCACCGTGACAATAACAATGAGCAGTTCTTC
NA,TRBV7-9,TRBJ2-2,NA,CASSSALGGYTGELFF,TGTGCCAGCAGCTCAGCTCTCGGGGGTTACACCGGGGAGCTGTTTTTT
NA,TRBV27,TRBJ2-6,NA,CASSLSRRGGLMYTGANVLTF,TGTGCCAGCAGTTTATCGCGGAGGGGGGGGCTCATGTACACTGGGGCCAACGTCCTGACTTTC
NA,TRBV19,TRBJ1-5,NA,CASSPGPGSNQPQHF,TGTGCCAGTAGCCCAGGCCCTGGGAGCAATCAGCCCCAGCATTTT
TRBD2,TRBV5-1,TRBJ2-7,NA,CASSSAGGPREQYF,TGCGCCAGCAGCTCAGCGGGGGGGCCGAGGGAGCAGTACTTC
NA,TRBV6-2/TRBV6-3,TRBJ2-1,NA,CASSYGLNEQFF,TGTGCCAGCAGTTACGGCCTCAATGAGCAGTTCTTC
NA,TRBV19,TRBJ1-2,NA,CASSPSRSGYGYTF,TGTGCCAGTAGTCCCTCTCGGAGTGGCTATGGCTACACCTTC
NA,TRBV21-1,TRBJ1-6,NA,CASRNPNPSWSSYNSPLHF,TGTGCCAGCAGGAACCCGAATCCCAGTTGGAGCTCCTATAATTCACCCCTCCACTTT
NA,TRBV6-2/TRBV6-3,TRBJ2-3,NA,CASSEAGSGTDTQYF,TGTGCCAGCAGCGAAGCGGGCAGTGGCACAGATACGCAGTATTTT
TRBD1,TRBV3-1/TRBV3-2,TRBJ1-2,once,CASSLLGQGIGYTF,TGTGCCAGCAGCCTCCTGGGACAGGGGATTGGCTACACCTTC
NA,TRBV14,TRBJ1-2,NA,CASSQTQGAGGYTF,TGTGCCAGCAGCCAGACACAGGGTGCTGGTGGCTACACCTTC
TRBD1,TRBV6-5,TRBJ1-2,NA,CASSNNWDRNYGYTF,TGTGCCAGCAGCAACAATTGGGACAGGAACTATGGCTACACCTTC
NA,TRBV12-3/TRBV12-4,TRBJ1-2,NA,CASSLQAEYGYTF,TGTGCCAGCAGTTTACAGGCCGAGTATGGCTACACCTTC
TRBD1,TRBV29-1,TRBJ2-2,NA,CSVTDRAFVGELFF,TGCAGCGTTACGGACAGGGCATTTGTAGGGGAGCTGTTTTTT
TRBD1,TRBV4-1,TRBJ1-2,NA,CASSQDPRAGGNYGYTF,TGCGCCAGCAGCCAAGATCCTCGGGCAGGGGGTAACTATGGCTACACCTTC
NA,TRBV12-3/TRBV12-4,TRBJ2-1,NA,CASSPLGGDEQFF,TGTGCCAGCAGTCCCCTTGGAGGAGATGAGCAGTTCTTC
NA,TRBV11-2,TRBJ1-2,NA,CASSPSLGGANYGYTF,TGTGCCAGCAGCCCCAGTTTGGGGGGAGCTAACTATGGCTACACCTTC
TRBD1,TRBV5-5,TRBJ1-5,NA,CASSLGDSGNQPQHF,TGTGCCAGCAGCTTGGGGGACAGCGGCAATCAGCCCCAGCATTTT
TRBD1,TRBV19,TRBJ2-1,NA,CASSIKRAGQVSYNEQFF,TGTGCCAGTAGTATAAAAAGGGCAGGACAGGTCTCCTACAATGAGCAGTTCTTC
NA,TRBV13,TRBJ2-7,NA,CASSLGRFYEQYF,TGTGCCAGCAGCTTAGGCCGGTTCTACGAGCAGTACTTC
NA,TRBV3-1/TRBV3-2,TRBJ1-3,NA,CASSSDSGNTIYF,TGTGCCAGCAGTTCAGACAGCGGAAACACCATATATTTT
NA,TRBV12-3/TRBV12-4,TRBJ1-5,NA,CASSFSGNQPQHF,TGTGCCAGCAGTTTTAGTGGCAATCAGCCCCAGCATTTT
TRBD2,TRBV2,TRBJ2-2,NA,CASSGVRNSPGLAGSNTGELFF,TGTGCCAGCAGTGGGGTTCGAAACTCCCCGGGACTAGCGGGGTCGAACACCGGGGAGCTGTTTTTT
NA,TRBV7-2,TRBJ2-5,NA,CASSLMPAGSETQYF,TGTGCCAGCAGCCTGATGCCCGCGGGGAGTGAGACCCAGTACTTC
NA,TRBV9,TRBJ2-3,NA,CASSVLQGFTDTQYF,TGTGCCAGCAGCGTCTTACAGGGATTCACAGATACGCAGTATTTT
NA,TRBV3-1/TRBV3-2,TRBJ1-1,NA,CASSQDGNSFPWRTEAFF,TGTGCCAGCAGCCAAGATGGTAACTCCTTCCCATGGAGGACTGAAGCTTTCTTT
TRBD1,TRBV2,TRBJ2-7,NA,CASSWSETGGINEQYF,TGTGCCAGCAGTTGGTCGGAAACAGGGGGCATCAACGAGCAGTACTTC
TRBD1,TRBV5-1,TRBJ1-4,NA,CASSLGQGAGEKLFF,TGCGCCAGCAGCTTGGGCCAGGGGGCTGGTGAAAAACTGTTTTTT
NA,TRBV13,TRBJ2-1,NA,CASSTQGGAGPPTYNEQFF,TGTGCCAGCAGTACCCAAGGGGGAGCGGGACCACCTACCTACAATGAGCAGTTCTTC
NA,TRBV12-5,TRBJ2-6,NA,CASGTGRSGANVLTF,TGTGCTAGTGGTACCGGTCGCTCTGGGGCCAACGTCCTGACTTTC